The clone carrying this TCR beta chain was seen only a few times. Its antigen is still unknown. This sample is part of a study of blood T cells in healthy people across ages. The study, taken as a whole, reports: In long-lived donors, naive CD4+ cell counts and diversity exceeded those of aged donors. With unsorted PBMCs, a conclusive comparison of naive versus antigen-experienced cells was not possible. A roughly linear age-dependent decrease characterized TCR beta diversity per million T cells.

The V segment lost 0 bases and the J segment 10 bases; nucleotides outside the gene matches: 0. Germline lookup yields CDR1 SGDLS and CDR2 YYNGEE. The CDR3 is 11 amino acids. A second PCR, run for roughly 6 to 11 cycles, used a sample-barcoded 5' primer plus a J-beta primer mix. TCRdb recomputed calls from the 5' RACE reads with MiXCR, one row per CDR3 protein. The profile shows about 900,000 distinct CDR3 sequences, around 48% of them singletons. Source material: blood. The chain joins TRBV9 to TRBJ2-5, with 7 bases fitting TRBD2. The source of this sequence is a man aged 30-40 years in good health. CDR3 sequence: CASSVGEGQYF. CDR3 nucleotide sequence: TGTGCCAGCAGCGTAGGGGAGGGCCAGTACTTC.